A selection of T cell receptor beta chains follows, all from one sample in a study of T cell responses to AZD1222 COVID-19 vaccine. Data came from immunoSEQ multiplex PCR; TCRdb stores just in-frame clones and leaves some out. The data show roughly 110,000 clones, about 92% seen once. Sequenced here: peripheral blood, sampled 28 days after the second AZD1222 dose. The receptors were gathered from an adult who received the AZD1222 COVID-19 vaccine. The CDR3 runs from the conserved cysteine through the conserved F or W. Fields, in order: clone size, V gene, D gene, J gene, CDR3 protein, CDR3 DNA. A D gene is named only where the DNA matches it firmly. Expanded clones get a size class; other rows say once, few or many, or leave the size out.

.	TRBV28	.	TRBJ2-7	CASSTGTSYEQYF	TGTGCCAGCAGTACCGGGACATCTTACGAGCAGTACTTC
.	TRBV5-4	.	TRBJ2-6	CASSHGLSGANVLTF	TGTGCCAGCAGCCATGGCCTCTCTGGGGCCAACGTCCTGACTTTC
once	TRBV6-5	TRBD1	TRBJ2-3	CASSYTGGGEADTQYF	TGTGCCAGCAGCTACACAGGGGGCGGAGAGGCAGATACGCAGTATTTT
.	TRBV6-2/TRBV6-3	TRBD1	TRBJ2-3	CASSSWTGATDTQYF	TGTGCCAGCAGTTCCTGGACAGGGGCCACAGATACGCAGTATTTT
.	TRBV6-2/TRBV6-3	TRBD1	TRBJ1-2	CASSVGTGNGYTF	TGTGCCAGCAGCGTCGGGACAGGGAATGGCTACACCTTC
once	TRBV23-1	TRBD1	TRBJ2-2	CASSQVGLRRQGANTGELFF	TGCGCCAGCAGTCAAGTGGGATTGCGGCGACAGGGGGCGAACACCGGGGAGCTGTTTTTT
.	TRBV5-1	.	TRBJ2-3	CASSRRGSTDTQYF	TGCGCCAGCTCCCGAAGGGGTAGCACAGATACGCAGTATTTT
.	TRBV4-3	TRBD1	TRBJ2-5	CASSHTGGRETQYF	TGCGCCAGCAGCCACACAGGGGGCCGAGAGACCCAGTACTTC
.	TRBV6-2/TRBV6-3	.	TRBJ1-1	CASSSLSGATEAFF	TGTGCCAGCAGCAGCCTATCAGGGGCAACTGAAGCTTTCTTT
.	TRBV28	.	TRBJ1-2	CASKSPPSTGGYTF	TGTGCCAGCAAGAGCCCTCCAAGTACTGGCGGCTACACCTTC
.	TRBV6-2/TRBV6-3	TRBD1	TRBJ1-5	CASSYLTGERGQPQHF	TGTGCCAGCAGTTACTTAACAGGGGAGCGGGGTCAGCCCCAGCATTTT
.	TRBV29-1	.	TRBJ1-1	CSVARPNTEAFF	TGCAGCGTTGCCAGGCCGAACACTGAAGCTTTCTTT
.	TRBV10-3	.	TRBJ2-1	CAINREREQFF	TGTGCCATCAACCGGGAGAGAGAGCAGTTCTTC
.	TRBV6-5	.	TRBJ2-7	CASSPTPSYEQYF	TGTGCCAGCAGCCCAACCCCATCGTACGAGCAGTACTTC
.	TRBV6-5	.	TRBJ1-6	CASSYGTGLGNSPLHF	TGTGCCAGCAGTTACGGGACCGGCCTTGGGAATTCACCCCTCCACTTT
.	TRBV7-3	.	TRBJ2-5	CASSLRGREETQYF	TGTGCCAGCAGCTTAAGGGGGAGAGAAGAGACCCAGTACTTC
.	TRBV7-9	TRBD2	TRBJ2-1	CASSRRGGAAYNEQFF	TGTGCCAGCAGCCGGCGCGGGGGGGCCGCCTACAATGAGCAGTTCTTC
.	TRBV5-1	.	TRBJ2-3	CASSLEYSTDTQYF	TGCGCCAGCAGCTTGGAGTATAGCACAGATACGCAGTATTTT
.	TRBV27	.	TRBJ2-5	CASTSFSGKETQYF	TGTGCCAGCACCTCCTTTTCCGGGAAAGAGACCCAGTACTTC
once	TRBV4-1	TRBD1	TRBJ1-6	CASSQGRQGAMNSPLHF	TGCGCCAGCAGCCAAGGCCGACAGGGGGCCATGAATTCACCCCTCCACTTT
.	TRBV18	.	TRBJ1-1	CASSPEGNTEAFF	TGTGCCAGCTCACCAGAAGGAAACACTGAAGCTTTCTTT
.	TRBV7-2	.	TRBJ2-3	CASSPQSSTDTQYF	TGTGCCAGCAGTCCACAATCTAGCACAGATACGCAGTATTTT
.	TRBV19	.	TRBJ1-5	CASSPRATPPQHF	TGTGCCAGTAGCCCCCGGGCCACCCCGCCCCAGCATTTT
.	TRBV12-3/TRBV12-4	.	TRBJ2-1	CASSLSNEQFF	TGTGCCAGCAGTTTAAGCAATGAGCAGTTCTTC
.	TRBV2	TRBD2	TRBJ2-3	CASRELAGGPTDTQYF	TGTGCCAGCAGGGAATTAGCGGGGGGGCCGACAGATACGCAGTATTTT
.	TRBV19	.	TRBJ1-2	CASMWHSTNYGYTF	TGTGCCAGTATGTGGCATAGCACGAACTATGGCTACACCTTC
.	TRBV2	.	TRBJ2-3	CASRGLVPGLQGGTQYF	TGTGCCAGCAGGGGTCTGGTGCCGGGACTCCAAGGTGGTACGCAGTATTTT
.	TRBV9	TRBD1	TRBJ2-6	CASTLSGQITGANVLTF	TGTGCCAGCACGCTCTCGGGACAGATTACTGGGGCCAACGTCCTGACTTTC
.	TRBV18	.	TRBJ2-1	CASSRQASSSYNEQFF	TGTGCCAGCTCACGACAGGCCAGCAGCTCCTACAATGAGCAGTTCTTC
.	TRBV2	.	TRBJ2-1	CASSEDARGAYNEQFF	TGTGCCAGCAGTGAAGATGCCAGGGGGGCCTACAATGAGCAGTTCTTC
.	TRBV2	.	TRBJ2-7	CATGQWSYEQYF	TGTGCCACCGGACAGTGGTCCTACGAGCAGTACTTC
.	TRBV19	TRBD1	TRBJ1-1	CASRWTGGVNTEAFF	TGTGCCAGTAGGTGGACAGGCGGCGTGAACACTGAAGCTTTCTTT
.	TRBV14	.	TRBJ1-3	CASSQDPRGRRNTIYF	TGTGCCAGCAGCCAAGACCCGAGGGGGAGACGAAACACCATATATTTT
.	TRBV7-8	TRBD1	TRBJ1-5	CASSARQGTFSQPQHF	TGTGCCAGCAGCGCCCGACAGGGGACGTTTAGTCAGCCCCAGCATTTT
once	TRBV28	TRBD1	TRBJ1-1	CASSPGTAPEAFF	TGTGCCAGCAGCCCTGGGACAGCCCCTGAAGCTTTCTTT
.	TRBV18	.	TRBJ1-4	CASSPQDLRTNEKLFF	TGTGCCAGCTCACCACAGGATCTCCGAACTAATGAAAAACTGTTTTTT
.	TRBV7-3	TRBD1	TRBJ1-2	CASSQGQGLGYTF	TGTGCCAGCAGCCAAGGACAGGGATTGGGCTACACCTTC
.	TRBV19	TRBD1	TRBJ2-3	CASNPQGASTDTQYF	TGTGCCAGTAACCCACAGGGGGCCAGCACAGATACGCAGTATTTT
once	TRBV18	TRBD1	TRBJ2-7	CASSPPTGTGVSYEQYF	TGTGCCAGCTCACCACCGACCGGGACAGGGGTCTCCTACGAGCAGTACTTC
.	TRBV2	.	TRBJ1-2	CASSRAGNTNYGYTF	TGTGCCAGCAGTAGAGCAGGAAACACTAACTATGGCTACACCTTC
.	TRBV9	.	TRBJ1-2	CASSASQTGYGYTF	TGTGCCAGCAGCGCAAGCCAGACAGGCTATGGCTACACCTTC
.	TRBV2	.	TRBJ1-4	CASSEGGPKLFF	TGTGCCAGCAGTGAAGGGGGGCCAAAACTGTTTTTT
.	TRBV18	.	TRBJ1-3	CASSPGEAFHTIYF	TGTGCCAGCTCACCAGGAGAAGCCTTCCACACCATATATTTT
.	TRBV6-1	TRBD1	TRBJ1-2	CASSELAGGHSYGYTF	TGTGCCAGCAGTGAATTAGCAGGGGGCCACAGTTATGGCTACACCTTC
.	TRBV27	TRBD1	TRBJ1-2	CASGQQGGYGYTF	TGTGCCAGCGGTCAACAGGGGGGCTATGGCTACACCTTC
once	TRBV6-1	.	TRBJ1-1	CASSESNRQPNTEAFF	TGTGCCAGCAGTGAAAGCAATAGACAGCCGAACACTGAAGCTTTCTTT
.	TRBV7-2	.	TRBJ1-4	CASTLPGARGEKLFF	TGTGCCAGCACCCTTCCCGGGGCACGAGGTGAAAAACTGTTTTTT
.	TRBV7-6	.	TRBJ2-7	CASSLAGAVEQYF	TGTGCCAGCAGTCTCGCGGGGGCGGTCGAGCAGTACTTC
.	TRBV7-2	.	TRBJ2-7	CASNHGVGDGSYEQYF	TGTGCCAGCAACCACGGGGTAGGGGACGGCTCCTACGAGCAGTACTTC
.	TRBV2	.	TRBJ2-1	CASEAVTYNEQFF	TGTGCCAGCGAAGCGGTAACCTACAATGAGCAGTTCTTC
.	TRBV4-2	TRBD2	TRBJ2-3	CASSHGRGGRADTQYF	TGTGCCAGCAGCCATGGGCGGGGGGGCCGTGCAGATACGCAGTATTTT
.	TRBV23-1	.	TRBJ1-2	CASSQSTVNYTF	TGCGCCAGCAGTCAATCCACAGTAAACTACACCTTC
.	TRBV11-1	.	TRBJ1-2	CASSLVPAGGYTF	TGTGCCAGCAGCTTAGTTCCAGCAGGCGGCTACACCTTC
.	TRBV11-3	.	TRBJ2-5	CASSPRDGGQETQYF	TGTGCCAGCAGCCCACGGGACGGCGGGCAAGAGACCCAGTACTTC
.	TRBV7-8	.	TRBJ1-6	CASSPGVRQYNSPLHF	TGTGCCAGCAGCCCAGGGGTCAGGCAGTATAATTCACCCCTCCACTTT